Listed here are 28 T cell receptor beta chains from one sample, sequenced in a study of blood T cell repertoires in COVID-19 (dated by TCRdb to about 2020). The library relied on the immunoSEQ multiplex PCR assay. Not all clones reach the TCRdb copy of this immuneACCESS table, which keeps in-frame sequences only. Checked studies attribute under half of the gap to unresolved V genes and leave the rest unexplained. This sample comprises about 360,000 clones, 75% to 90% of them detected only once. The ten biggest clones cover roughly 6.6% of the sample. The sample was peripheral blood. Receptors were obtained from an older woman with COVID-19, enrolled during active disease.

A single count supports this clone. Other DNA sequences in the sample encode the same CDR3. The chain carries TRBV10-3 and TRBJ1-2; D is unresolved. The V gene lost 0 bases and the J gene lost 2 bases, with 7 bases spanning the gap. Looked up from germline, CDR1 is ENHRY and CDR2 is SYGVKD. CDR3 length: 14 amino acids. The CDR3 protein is CAISESGENYGYTF. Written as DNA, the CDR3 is TGTGCCATCAGTGAGTCGGGCGAAAACTATGGCTACACCTTC.

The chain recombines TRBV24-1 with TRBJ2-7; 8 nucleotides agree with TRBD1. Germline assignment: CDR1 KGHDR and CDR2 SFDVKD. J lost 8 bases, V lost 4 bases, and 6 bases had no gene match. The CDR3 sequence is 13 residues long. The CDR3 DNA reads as TGTGCCACCAGTGAACGGACAGGGCCGAAGCAGTACTTC. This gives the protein CATSERTGPKQYF.

In nucleotides, the CDR3 is TGTGCCATCAGGGACAGGGCTCATAATTCACCCCTCCACTTT. This gives the protein CAIRDRAHNSPLHF. The chain has TRBV10-3 and TRBJ1-6, with TRBD1 matching over 8 bases. V lost 6 bases and J lost 5; bases outside the gene matches: 3. CDR1 is ENHRY and CDR2 is SYGVKD in the germline V gene. The CDR3 sequence is 14 residues long.

CDR3 coding DNA: TGTGCCAGTAGTATAGGAGGGAAAGTACTCATGAACACTGAAGCTTTCTTT. Its translation: CASSIGGKVLMNTEAFF. The V gene is TRBV19, the J gene TRBJ1-1; D not resolved. Trimming stripped 1 base from V and 0 bases from J, with 15 bases between. Germline V gene data show CDR1 as LNHDA and CDR2 as SQIVND (reference sequence). The CDR3 spans 17 residues.

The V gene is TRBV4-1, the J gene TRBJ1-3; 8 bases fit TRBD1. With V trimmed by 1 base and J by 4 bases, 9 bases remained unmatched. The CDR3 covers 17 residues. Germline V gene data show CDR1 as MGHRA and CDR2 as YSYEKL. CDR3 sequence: CASSQVPQGAAGNTIYF. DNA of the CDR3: TGCGCCAGCAGCCAAGTTCCCCAGGGGGCAGCAGGAAACACCATATATTTT.

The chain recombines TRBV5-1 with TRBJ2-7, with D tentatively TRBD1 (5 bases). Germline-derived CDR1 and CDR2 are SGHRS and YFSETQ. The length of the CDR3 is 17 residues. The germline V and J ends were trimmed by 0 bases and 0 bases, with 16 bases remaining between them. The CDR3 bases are TGCGCCAGCAGCTTGGTCCCGACAGAAATTCACTCCTACGAGCAGTACTTC. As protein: CASSLVPTEIHSYEQYF.

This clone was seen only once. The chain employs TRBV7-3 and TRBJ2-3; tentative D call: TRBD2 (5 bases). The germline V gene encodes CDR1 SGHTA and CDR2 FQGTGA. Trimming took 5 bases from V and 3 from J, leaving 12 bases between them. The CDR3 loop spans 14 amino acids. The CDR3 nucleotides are TGTGCCAGCAGCCTTGGTAGGGAGACAGATACGCAGTATTTT. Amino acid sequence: CASSLGRETDTQYF.

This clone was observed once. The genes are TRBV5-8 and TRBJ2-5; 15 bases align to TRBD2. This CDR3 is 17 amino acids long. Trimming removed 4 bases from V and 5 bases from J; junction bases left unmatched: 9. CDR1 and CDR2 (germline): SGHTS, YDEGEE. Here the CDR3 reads CASSPAGLAGGTETQYF. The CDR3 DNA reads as TGTGCCAGCAGCCCCGCGGGACTAGCGGGGGGAACGGAGACCCAGTACTTC.

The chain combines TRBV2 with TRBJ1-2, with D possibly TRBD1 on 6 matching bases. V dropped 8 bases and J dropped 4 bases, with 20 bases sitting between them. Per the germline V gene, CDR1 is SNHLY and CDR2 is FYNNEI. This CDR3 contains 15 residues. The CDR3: CASASPGDPFYGYTF. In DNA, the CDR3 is TGTGCCAGCGCCAGCCCAGGGGACCCCTTCTATGGCTACACCTTC.

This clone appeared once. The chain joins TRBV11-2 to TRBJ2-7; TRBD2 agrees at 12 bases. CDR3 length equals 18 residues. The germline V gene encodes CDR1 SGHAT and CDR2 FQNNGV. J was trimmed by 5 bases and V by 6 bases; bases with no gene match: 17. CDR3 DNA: TGTGCCAGCAGTATAACTGGCGGACTAGCGGGGCGGGACAACGAGCAGTACTTC. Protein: CASSITGGLAGRDNEQYF.

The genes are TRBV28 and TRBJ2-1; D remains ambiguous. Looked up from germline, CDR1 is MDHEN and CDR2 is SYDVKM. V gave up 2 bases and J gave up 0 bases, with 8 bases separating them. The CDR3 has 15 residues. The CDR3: CASSLSRSSYNEQFF. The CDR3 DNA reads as TGTGCCAGCAGTTTAAGTCGGAGCTCCTACAATGAGCAGTTCTTC.

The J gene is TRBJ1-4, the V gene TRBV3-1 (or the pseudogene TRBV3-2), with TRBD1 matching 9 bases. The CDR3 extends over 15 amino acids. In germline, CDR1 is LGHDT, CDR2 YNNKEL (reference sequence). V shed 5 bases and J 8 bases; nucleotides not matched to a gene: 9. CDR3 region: CASSSTGGAEEKLFF. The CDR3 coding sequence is TGTGCCAGCAGCTCCACAGGGGGCGCTGAGGAAAAACTGTTTTTT.

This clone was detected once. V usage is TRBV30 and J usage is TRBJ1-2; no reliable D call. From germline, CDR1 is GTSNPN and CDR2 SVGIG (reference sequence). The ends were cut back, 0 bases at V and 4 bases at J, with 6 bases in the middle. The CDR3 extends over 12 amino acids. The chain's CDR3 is CAWSVSVYGYTF. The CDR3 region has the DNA TGTGCCTGGAGTGTATCCGTCTATGGCTACACCTTC.

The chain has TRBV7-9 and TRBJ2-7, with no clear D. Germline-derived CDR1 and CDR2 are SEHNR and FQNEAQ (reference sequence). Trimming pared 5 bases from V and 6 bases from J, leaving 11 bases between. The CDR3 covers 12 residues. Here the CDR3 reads CASSPPFGEQYF. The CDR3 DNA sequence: TGTGCCAGCAGCCCCCCGTTCGGCGAGCAGTACTTC.

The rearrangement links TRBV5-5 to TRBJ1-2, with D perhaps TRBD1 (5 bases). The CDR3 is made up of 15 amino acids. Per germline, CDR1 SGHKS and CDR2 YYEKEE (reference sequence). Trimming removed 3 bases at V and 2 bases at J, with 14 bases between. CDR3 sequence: CASSSGLNSNYGYTF. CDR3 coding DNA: TGTGCCAGCAGCTCGGGACTCAATAGCAACTATGGCTACACCTTC.

CDR3 DNA: TGTGCCAGCACCCAGGCGTACAATCAGCCCCAGCATTTT. Its translation: CASTQAYNQPQHF. The chain joins TRBV6-5 to TRBJ1-5; D is uncertain. The length of the CDR3 is 13 residues. Germline CDR1 MNHEY, CDR2 SVGAGI. V was pared by 7 bases and J by 3 bases, with 10 bases between.

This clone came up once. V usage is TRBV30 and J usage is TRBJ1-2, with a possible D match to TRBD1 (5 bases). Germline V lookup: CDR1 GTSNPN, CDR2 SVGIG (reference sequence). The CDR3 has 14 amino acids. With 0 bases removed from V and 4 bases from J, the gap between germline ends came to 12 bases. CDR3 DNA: TGTGCCTGGAGTGTACTGGGGGGAGGCTATGGCTACACCTTC. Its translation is CAWSVLGGGYGYTF.

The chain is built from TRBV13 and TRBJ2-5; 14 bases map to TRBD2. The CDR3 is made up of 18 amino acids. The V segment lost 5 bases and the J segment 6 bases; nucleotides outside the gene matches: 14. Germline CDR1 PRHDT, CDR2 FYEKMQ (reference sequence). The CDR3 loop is CASSLGTSGGHGRQTQYF. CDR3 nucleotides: TGTGCCAGCAGCCTCGGGACTAGCGGGGGTCATGGACGGCAGACCCAGTACTTC.

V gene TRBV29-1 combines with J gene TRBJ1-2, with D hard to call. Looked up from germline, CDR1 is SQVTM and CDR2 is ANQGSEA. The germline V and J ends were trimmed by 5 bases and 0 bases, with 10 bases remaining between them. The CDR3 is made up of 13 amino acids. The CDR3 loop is CSVIQRPNYGYTF. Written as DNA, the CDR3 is TGCAGCGTTATACAGCGGCCTAACTATGGCTACACCTTC.

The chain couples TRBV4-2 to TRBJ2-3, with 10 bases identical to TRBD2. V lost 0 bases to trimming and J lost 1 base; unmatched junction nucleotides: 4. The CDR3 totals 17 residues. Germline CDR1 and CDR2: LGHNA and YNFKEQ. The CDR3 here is CASSQDLAGARTDTQYF. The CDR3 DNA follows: TGTGCCAGCAGCCAAGACCTAGCGGGGGCGCGCACAGATACGCAGTATTTT.

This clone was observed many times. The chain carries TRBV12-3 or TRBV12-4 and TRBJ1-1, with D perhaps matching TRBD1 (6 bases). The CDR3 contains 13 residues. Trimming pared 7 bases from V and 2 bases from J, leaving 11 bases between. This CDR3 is CASNHRENTEAFF. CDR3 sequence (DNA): TGTGCCAGCAACCACAGGGAAAACACTGAAGCTTTCTTT.

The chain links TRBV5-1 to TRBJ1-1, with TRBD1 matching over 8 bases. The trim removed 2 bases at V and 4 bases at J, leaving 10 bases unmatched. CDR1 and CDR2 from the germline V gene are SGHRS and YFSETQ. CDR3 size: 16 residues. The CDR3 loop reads CASSFGSTGAGTEAFF. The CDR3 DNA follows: TGCGCCAGCAGCTTCGGCTCGACAGGGGCGGGCACTGAAGCTTTCTTT. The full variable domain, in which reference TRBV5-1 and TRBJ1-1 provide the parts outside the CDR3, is KAGVTQTPRYLIKTRGQQVTLSCSPISGHRSVSWYQQTPGQGLQFLFEYFSETQRNKGNFPGRFSGRQFSNSRSEMNVSTLELGDSALYLCASSFGSTGAGTEAFFGQGTRLTVV.

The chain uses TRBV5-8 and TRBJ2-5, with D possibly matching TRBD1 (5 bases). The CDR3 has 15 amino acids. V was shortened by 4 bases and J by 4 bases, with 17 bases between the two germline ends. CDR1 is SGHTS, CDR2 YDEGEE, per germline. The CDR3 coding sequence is TGTGCCAGCAGCATCTACCCCCTAGGGGTAGAGACCCAGTACTTC. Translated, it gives CASSIYPLGVETQYF.

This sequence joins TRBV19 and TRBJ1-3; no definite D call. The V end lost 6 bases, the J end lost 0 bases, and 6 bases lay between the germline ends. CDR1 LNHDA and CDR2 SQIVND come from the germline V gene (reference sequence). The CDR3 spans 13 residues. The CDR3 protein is CASRAFSGNTIYF. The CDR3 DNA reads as TGTGCCAGTAGGGCATTCTCTGGAAACACCATATATTTT.

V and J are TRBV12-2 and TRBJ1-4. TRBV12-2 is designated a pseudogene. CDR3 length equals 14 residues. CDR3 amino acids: CASPELATNEKLFF. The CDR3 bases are TGTGCAAGTCCCGAGCTTGCAACTAATGAAAAACTGTTTTTT.

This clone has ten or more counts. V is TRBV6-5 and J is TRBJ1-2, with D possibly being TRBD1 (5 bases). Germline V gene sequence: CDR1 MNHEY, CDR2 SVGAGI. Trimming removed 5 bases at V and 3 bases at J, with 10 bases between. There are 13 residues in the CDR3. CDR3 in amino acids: CASSQQDYYGYTF. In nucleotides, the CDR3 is TGTGCCAGCAGTCAACAGGATTACTATGGCTACACCTTC.

CDR3 region: CASSSDSSYNSPLHF. The DNA for the CDR3 is TGTGCCAGCAGTTCCGATAGCTCCTATAATTCACCCCTCCACTTT. This chain links TRBV6-2 or TRBV6-3 with TRBJ1-6; no clear D gene. CDR1 is MNHEY, CDR2 SVGEGT, per germline. This CDR3 comprises 15 residues. Trimming shortened V by 4 bases and J by 0 bases, and 7 bases separated the two germline ends.

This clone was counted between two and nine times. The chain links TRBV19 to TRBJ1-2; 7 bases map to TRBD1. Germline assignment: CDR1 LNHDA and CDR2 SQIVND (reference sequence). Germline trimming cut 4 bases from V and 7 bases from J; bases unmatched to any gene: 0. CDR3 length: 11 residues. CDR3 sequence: CASSRQGGYTF. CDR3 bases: TGTGCCAGTAGTAGACAGGGTGGCTACACCTTC.